This T cell receptor beta chain was captured by sequencing in a study of T cell responses to AZD1222 COVID-19 vaccine. Study results and limitations: Spike-specific TCR depth and breadth grew after two AZD1222 doses. Reportedly, nearly half the spike-specific TCRs target unmutated variant regions. Clonal diversity may have been underestimated, and the donors were mostly white British, with more females than males. In all cases, repertoires were sampled only after the peak T cell response.

The data were produced by immunoSEQ multiplex PCR, yet TCRdb's version contains in-frame clones alone and is incomplete. The table has around 120,000 clones, approximately 94% seen once. V shed 0 bases and J shed 4 bases, with 9 bases lying between them. Germline values: CDR1 GTSNPN, CDR2 SVGIG (reference sequence). This CDR3 contains 13 residues. Comment on this clone: The antigen is not known.

The source was peripheral blood, collected 28 days after the second AZD1222 dose. The chain has TRBV30 and TRBJ2-5; D not certain. The origin of this receptor is an adult who received the AZD1222 COVID-19 vaccine. This chain's CDR3 is CAWSVRGGETQYF. The CDR3 DNA is TGTGCCTGGAGTGTACGAGGCGGAGAGACCCAGTACTTC.